Listed below are T cell receptor beta chains from one sample, sequenced in a study of T-cell reconstitution after alpha-beta-depleted transplantation in children. TCRdb used MiXCR to reprocess the PCR reads, holding one entry per CDR3 protein. This sample yields about 78,000 distinct CDR3 sequences, of which roughly 14% are seen a single time; 25% to 30% belongs to the top ten. Sequenced here: PBMCs, mostly from graft donor cells, sampled 180 days after TCRalphabeta/CD19-depleted stem cell transplant. The receptors shown here come from a male patient aged 2-15 years who had a stem cell transplant for acute lymphoblastic leukemia, so the T cells may come from the graft donor. Both conserved end residues are part of each CDR3. D genes are given only for firm matches. Not all rows give a size; the values are once, few, many and, for expanded clones, a class.

TRBJ2-1 - TRBV5-1 TRBD2 TGCGCCAGCAGTCCTAGCGGGAGTTCCTACAATGAGCAGTTCTTC CASSPSGSSYNEQFF
TRBJ1-1 few TRBV4-2 TRBD1 TGTGCCAGCAGCCAAGGGGACAGGGAGGGGACTGAAGCTTTCTTT CASSQGDREGTEAFF
TRBJ2-5 few TRBV28 - TGTGCCAGCAGGAGGGGGAACCAAGAGACCCAGTACTTC CASRRGNQETQYF
TRBJ2-7 few TRBV5-1 TRBD1 TGCGCCAGCAGCTCCGACAGGGCCAGGTACGAGCAGTACTTC CASSSDRARYEQYF
TRBJ2-5 - TRBV28 TRBD2 TGTGCCAGCAGTCCCCATAGCGGGGGGAAGGGAGAGACCCAGTACTTC CASSPHSGGKGETQYF
TRBJ2-7 few TRBV5-1 - TGCGCCAGCAGCTTGGTGACTGGTCCCTACGAGCAGTACTTC CASSLVTGPYEQYF
TRBJ2-4 many TRBV19 - TGTGCCAGTAGGGATCGACGCAAGGGGGACATTCAGTACTTC CASRDRRKGDIQYF
TRBJ2-3 few TRBV5-1 TRBD2 TGCGCCAGCAGCGGACTAGCCGCAGATACGCAGTATTTT CASSGLAADTQYF
TRBJ2-3 many TRBV18 - TGTGCCAGCTCACCACCCCCCCAGGCCTATACGCAGTATTTT CASSPPPQAYTQYF
TRBJ2-7 - TRBV6-5 TRBD1 TGTGCCAGCAGTTACTCCGGACAGGGGGCCTACGAGCAGTACTTC CASSYSGQGAYEQYF
TRBJ2-1 few TRBV10-3 TRBD1 TGTGCCATCACTCCGGGACAGGGAAAGAATGAGCAGTTCTTC CAITPGQGKNEQFF
TRBJ2-3 few TRBV7-3 - TGTGCCAGCATCACCCCGGATACGCAGTATTTT CASITPDTQYF
TRBJ1-5 few TRBV9 - TGTGCCAGCAGCCAGGGAAGCCTTTTACAGCCCCAGCATTTT CASSQGSLLQPQHF
TRBJ2-3 - TRBV20-1 TRBD2 TGCAGTGCTACAGGGAAAACTAGCGGGGCCCCAGATACGCAGTATTTT CSATGKTSGAPDTQYF
TRBJ1-4 few TRBV5-5 - TGTGCCAGCACCCCGGGACGTACTGAAAAACTGTTTTTT CASTPGRTEKLFF
TRBJ1-5 - TRBV20-1 TRBD1 TGCAGTGCTCTTCCCGGGACAGGGATTCAGCCCCAGCATTTT CSALPGTGIQPQHF
TRBJ2-5 - TRBV11-2 - TGTGCCAGCCTATCCTTAGGGGAGACCCAGTACTTC CASLSLGETQYF
TRBJ1-2 few TRBV5-1 - TGCGCCAGCAGCTTGGGGTTATATAACTATGGCTACACCTTC CASSLGLYNYGYTF
TRBJ2-3 few TRBV7-9 TRBD1 TGTGCCAGCAGCTCTGGGACAGGCGGGGCCACAGATACGCAGTATTTT CASSSGTGGATDTQYF
TRBJ2-5 - TRBV28 TRBD2 TGTGCCAGCAGCTCCCCCGGGACTAGCGGGAGAGAGACCCAGTACTTC CASSSPGTSGRETQYF
TRBJ1-5 - TRBV6-5 - TGTGCCAGCAGTCACTCAAGCAATCAGCCCCAGCATTTT CASSHSSNQPQHF
TRBJ1-4 few TRBV7-6 - TGTGCCAGCAGCTTAAACAGTGCAACTAATGAAAAACTGTTTTTT CASSLNSATNEKLFF
TRBJ2-3 few TRBV6-2/TRBV6-3 TRBD2 TGTGCCAGCAGTTACTCTCTCCTGGCGGGGGGTACCACAGATACGCAGTATTTT CASSYSLLAGGTTDTQYF
TRBJ2-5 - TRBV4-3 - TGCGCCAGCAGCCAAGATCGTCCGGGTCTGTTCCGCGGGTTGGAGACCCAGTACTTC CASSQDRPGLFRGLETQYF
TRBJ2-1 few TRBV5-1 - TGCGCCAGCAGCTTGGCGGAGGGCCGCTACAATGAGCAGTTCTTC CASSLAEGRYNEQFF
TRBJ2-1 few TRBV3-1 TRBD2 TGTGCCGCCCCTCAGGGACTAGCGGGGCCCCTAGCCTACAATGAGCAGTTCTTC CAAPQGLAGPLAYNEQFF